These 25 T cell receptor beta chains originate from one sample sequenced in a study of blood T cell repertoires in COVID-19. Generated by immunoSEQ multiplex PCR, the TCRdb table keeps only in-frame clones and is missing some. Among some 200,000 clones listed, around three quarters were seen once. Sequencing was done on a sample of peripheral blood. Source of these receptors: a woman in her sixties or seventies with acute or convalescent COVID-19.

Comment on this clone: At one end, the junction sequence differs from germline, possibly due to a read error. The chain recombines TRBV11-2 with TRBJ1-6; no definite D call. The CDR3 extends over 12 amino acids. Germline CDR1 and CDR2: SGHAT and FQNNGV. Here the CDR3 reads CASTLLNSPLHF. CDR3 nucleotide sequence: TGTGCCAGCACCTTACTGAATTCACCCCTCCACTTT.

The chain is built from TRBV28 and TRBJ2-5; tentatively, D is TRBD2 (5 bases). The germline V gene has CDR1 MDHEN and CDR2 SYDVKM. V dropped 1 base and J dropped 4 bases, with 10 bases sitting between them. The CDR3 covers 14 residues. The CDR3 bases are TGTGCCAGCAGTTTATCCGGGATGGGAGAGACCCAGTACTTC. It translates to CASSLSGMGETQYF.

V and J are TRBV10-1 and TRBJ2-5, with TRBD2 identical over 9 bases. The CDR3 spans 14 residues. The germline CDR1 and CDR2 sequences are WNHNN and SYGVQD (reference sequence). V was pared by 4 bases and J by 4 bases, with 4 bases of the junction left unmatched. CDR3 sequence (DNA): TGCGCCAGCAGTGGTGGTAGCGGGAGAGAGACCCAGTACTTC. Translation: CASSGGSGRETQYF.

The chain joins TRBV6-5 to TRBJ2-7; 7 nucleotides align to TRBD1. Looked up from germline, CDR1 is MNHEY and CDR2 is SVGAGI. This CDR3 spans 14 amino acids. J gave up 2 bases and V 5 bases, and 6 bases lay outside the gene matches. The CDR3 DNA follows: TGTGCCAGCAGTAACAGGGGAGTAGCCTACGAGCAGTACTTC. Protein sequence: CASSNRGVAYEQYF.

The V and J genes are TRBV7-9 and TRBJ1-1; 11 nucleotides match TRBD1. CDR3 length: 14 amino acids. V shed 4 bases, J shed 8 bases, and the junction held 6 bases outside the gene matches. Germline V gene data show CDR1 as SEHNR and CDR2 as FQNEAQ (reference sequence). The chain's CDR3 is CASSSQDRGREAFF. DNA for the CDR3: TGTGCCAGCAGCTCCCAGGACAGGGGGCGGGAAGCTTTCTTT.

The chain has TRBV19 and TRBJ2-1; 7 bases are shared with TRBD1. The CDR3 runs to 15 residues. Losses at the gene ends were 6 bases for V and 2 bases for J; bases not matched to a gene: 7. CDR1 and CDR2 from the germline V gene are LNHDA and SQIVND (reference sequence). CDR3 nucleotide sequence: TGTGCCAGTAGCGCCGACGGGACAGCCTACAATGAGCAGTTCTTC. Translation gives CASSADGTAYNEQFF.

The J gene is TRBJ2-3, the V gene TRBV11-2; 15 positions match TRBD2. This CDR3 region has 17 residues. Trimming at V came to 6 bases and at J to 1 base, leaving 5 bases not matched to a gene. Germline assignment: CDR1 SGHAT and CDR2 FQNNGV. The CDR3 loop reads CASRRGTSGRRTDTQYF. The CDR3 DNA follows: TGTGCCAGCAGAAGGGGGACTAGCGGGAGGCGCACAGATACGCAGTATTTT.

The table lists this clone with a few counts. The rearrangement links TRBV5-1 to TRBJ2-3, with D possibly TRBD2 on 5 matching bases. CDR3 length: 14 amino acids. V was pared by 4 bases and J by 2 bases, with 11 bases between. The germline V gene encodes CDR1 SGHRS and CDR2 YFSETQ. CDR3 sequence: CASSPAGLTDTQYF. In DNA form, the CDR3 reads TGCGCCAGCAGCCCCGCGGGCCTCACAGATACGCAGTATTTT. Full variable domain (missing parts from reference TRBV5-1 and TRBJ2-3): KAGVTQTPRYLIKTRGQQVTLSCSPISGHRSVSWYQQTPGQGLQFLFEYFSETQRNKGNFPGRFSGRQFSNSRSEMNVSTLELGDSALYLCASSPAGLTDTQYFGPGTRLTVL.

This rearrangement joins TRBV7-3 to TRBJ2-3; 13 bases line up with TRBD2. Germline lookup yields CDR1 SGHTA and CDR2 FQGTGA. The CDR3 loop spans 17 amino acids. V shed 1 base and J 4 bases; nucleotides not matched to a gene: 5. CDR3 loop: CASSLIGLAGVADTQYF. CDR3 coding DNA: TGTGCCAGCAGCTTAATCGGACTAGCGGGAGTCGCAGATACGCAGTATTTT.

This chain connects TRBV6-5 to TRBJ1-1; no clear D. The germline gives CDR1 MNHEY, CDR2 SVGAGI. The CDR3 is 13 amino acids. Deletions cut 6 bases from V and 6 bases from J, with 14 bases between. In DNA form, the CDR3 reads TGTGCCAGCAGCCTTCGGCGCGCGGCTGAAGCTTTCTTT. Translation gives CASSLRRAAEAFF.

V and J are TRBV7-8 and TRBJ2-2; D is unclear. Germline values: CDR1 SGHVS, CDR2 FQNEAQ. This CDR3 is built from 16 residues. V lost 1 base, J lost 4 bases, and 13 bases lay in between. The CDR3 DNA sequence: TGTGCCAGCAGCTTAGTCGGCAGGTCGGTCACCGGGGAGCTGTTTTTT. Encoded protein: CASSLVGRSVTGELFF.

This clone was seen once. The V and J genes are TRBV28 and TRBJ1-3, with 11 bases matching TRBD1. CDR3 length equals 16 residues. With 2 bases clipped from V and 4 bases from J, the junction kept 4 bases outside the gene matches. CDR1 is MDHEN, CDR2 SYDVKM, per germline. The CDR3 sequence: CASSLGTGGSGNTIYF. The CDR3 DNA reads TGTGCCAGCAGTTTAGGGACAGGGGGGTCAGGAAACACCATATATTTT.

This chain uses TRBV11-2 with TRBJ2-1, with 12 nucleotides matching TRBD1. Germline V gene data show CDR1 as SGHAT and CDR2 as FQNNGV. CDR3 length equals 16 residues. Losses at the gene ends were 5 bases for V and 7 bases for J; bases not matched to a gene: 9. The CDR3 spells CASSATGTGGWNEQFF. In nucleotides, the CDR3 is TGTGCCAGCAGCGCGACCGGGACAGGGGGCTGGAATGAGCAGTTCTTC.

The V call is TRBV9, the J call TRBJ2-2; maybe TRBD2 (6 bases). The CDR3 covers 14 residues. Germline V gene data show CDR1 as SGDLS and CDR2 as YYNGEE. The ends were cut back, 0 bases at V and 7 bases at J, with 10 bases in the middle. CDR3 region: CASSVGQTSGELFF. The CDR3 DNA is TGTGCCAGCAGCGTAGGCCAGACTAGCGGGGAGCTGTTTTTT.

The rearrangement joins TRBV19 to TRBJ2-3; 9 bases align to TRBD2. With V trimmed by 1 base and J by 8 bases, 4 bases remained unmatched. The CDR3 is 14 residues long. Germline CDR1 LNHDA, CDR2 SQIVND (reference sequence). CDR3 DNA: TGTGCCAGTAGTATAGGGACTAGCGCCGGTACGCAGTATTTT. Translated: CASSIGTSAGTQYF.

This clone is a singleton in its sample. The chain carries TRBV3-1 (or the pseudogene TRBV3-2) and TRBJ2-1; 7 positions match TRBD2. The V gene's germline CDR1 is LGHDT and CDR2 YNNKEL (reference sequence). Unmatched junction bases numbered 1, after V lost 4 bases and J lost 7 bases. The CDR3 spans 12 residues. CDR3 DNA: TGTGCCAGCAGCCTGCGGGAGAATGAGCAGTTCTTC. Translation gives CASSLRENEQFF.

V is TRBV12-3 or TRBV12-4 and J is TRBJ1-4; tentative D call: TRBD1 (5 bases). Trimming stripped 4 bases from V and 6 bases from J, with 9 bases between. There are 13 residues in the CDR3. DNA for the CDR3: TGTGCCAGCAGTTATGGAGGGGATGAAAAACTGTTTTTT. Translation: CASSYGGDEKLFF.

The V call is TRBV7-8, the J call TRBJ1-3; maybe TRBD1 (6 bases). The germline V gene encodes CDR1 SGHVS and CDR2 FQNEAQ. V lost 2 bases, J lost 3 bases, and 11 bases lay in between. This CDR3 has 15 amino acids. CDR3 coding DNA: TGTGCCAGCAGCTTATCCCGACAGGTTGGAAACACCATATATTTT. Amino acid sequence: CASSLSRQVGNTIYF.

The J gene is TRBJ2-1, the V gene TRBV14; possible D gene TRBD2, 6 bases. Trimming removed 2 bases from V and 3 bases from J, with 14 bases in between. CDR1 and CDR2 (germline): SGHDN, FVKESK. The CDR3 spans 16 residues. CDR3 residues: CASSQPGLFLYNEQFF. The CDR3 coding sequence is TGTGCCAGCAGCCAACCGGGACTCTTCCTCTACAATGAGCAGTTCTTC.

This clone was detected once. J is TRBJ2-1 and V is TRBV5-4; 8 bases map to TRBD2. The CDR3 has 15 amino acids. The V segment lost 2 bases and the J segment 1 base; nucleotides outside the gene matches: 2. Germline CDR1 is SGHNT and CDR2 is YYREEE (reference sequence). The CDR3 DNA is TGTGCCAGCAGCTTCGGGGGGGAGTCCTACAATGAGCAGTTCTTC. It translates to CASSFGGESYNEQFF.

The V and J genes are TRBV4-1 and TRBJ2-5; 11 bases match TRBD2. The germline V gene encodes CDR1 MGHRA and CDR2 YSYEKL. The V segment lost 3 bases and the J segment 1 base; nucleotides outside the gene matches: 4. CDR3 length equals 16 residues. The CDR3 region has the DNA TGCGCCAGCAGCCATACTAGCGGGAGTATCCAAGAGACCCAGTACTTC. Amino acids: CASSHTSGSIQETQYF.

This clone was observed a few times. The V call is TRBV28, the J call TRBJ2-4, with 11 bases lining up with TRBD2. V dropped 6 bases and J dropped 0; count of bases not matched to a gene: 10. The CDR3 spans 18 residues. Germline values: CDR1 MDHEN, CDR2 SYDVKM. In nucleotides, the CDR3 is TGTGCCAGCAGAATAGCGGGAGGGCCCTTACTAGCCAAAAACATTCAGTACTTC. This gives the protein CASRIAGGPLLAKNIQYF.

This clone has just one count. V is TRBV5-1 and J is TRBJ2-3, with a tentative D call TRBD1 (5 bases). This CDR3 region has 15 residues. CDR1 and CDR2 from the germline V gene are SGHRS and YFSETQ. V was pared by 0 bases and J by 5 bases, with 13 bases between. The CDR3 loop is CASSLADRSLDTQYF. As DNA, the CDR3 is TGCGCCAGCAGCTTGGCAGACAGATCGTTAGATACGCAGTATTTT.

In its sample, this clone was seen once. The J gene is TRBJ2-2, the V gene TRBV27; D is ambiguous. The V end lost 3 bases, the J end lost 5 bases, and 19 bases lay between the germline ends. The germline gives CDR1 MNHEY, CDR2 SMNVEV (reference sequence). The CDR3 has 17 residues. This chain's CDR3 is CASSFLGRSGRTGELFF. The CDR3 DNA sequence: TGTGCCAGCAGTTTTTTAGGTCGGTCAGGTCGAACCGGGGAGCTGTTTTTT.

The CDR3: CATSDGGLAGVRETQYF. The CDR3 region has the DNA TGTGCCACCAGTGATGGGGGACTAGCGGGAGTGAGGGAGACCCAGTACTTC. V and J are TRBV24-1 and TRBJ2-5, with 14 bases that match TRBD2. CDR3 length: 17 amino acids. CDR1 KGHDR and CDR2 SFDVKD come from the germline V gene. The V gene end was trimmed by 3 bases and the J gene end by 5 bases; junction bases not matched to a gene: 7.